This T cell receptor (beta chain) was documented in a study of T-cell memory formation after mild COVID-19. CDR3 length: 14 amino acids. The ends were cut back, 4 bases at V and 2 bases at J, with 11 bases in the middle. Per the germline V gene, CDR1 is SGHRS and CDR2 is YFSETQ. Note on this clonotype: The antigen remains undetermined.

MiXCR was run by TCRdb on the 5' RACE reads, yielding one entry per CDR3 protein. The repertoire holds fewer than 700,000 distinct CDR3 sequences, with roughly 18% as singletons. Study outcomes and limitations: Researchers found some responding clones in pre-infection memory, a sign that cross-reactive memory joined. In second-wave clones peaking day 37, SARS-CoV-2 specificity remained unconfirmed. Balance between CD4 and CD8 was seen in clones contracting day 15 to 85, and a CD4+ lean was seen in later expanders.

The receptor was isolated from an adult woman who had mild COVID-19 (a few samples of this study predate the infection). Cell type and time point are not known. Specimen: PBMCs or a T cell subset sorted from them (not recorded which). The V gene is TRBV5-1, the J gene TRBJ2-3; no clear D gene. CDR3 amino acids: CASSPVWDTDTQYF. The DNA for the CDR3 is TGCGCCAGCAGCCCGGTCTGGGACACAGATACGCAGTATTTT.